Listed below are T cell receptor beta chains from one sample, sequenced in a study of CD8 T cells in Susac syndrome. TCRdb fed the immunoSEQ multiplex PCR reads into MiXCR, producing one record per CDR3 protein. Of some 260,000 distinct CDR3 sequences listed, 93% were seen once; the top ten hold 0.065% to 0.08%. Source material: CD4+ T cells from PBMCs. The receptors here all came from a human donor with multiple sclerosis. CDR3s include the opening cysteine and the closing phenylalanine or tryptophan. A D gene is named only where the DNA matches it firmly. Rows give clone size only sometimes, using once, few, many, or a class for an expanded clone.

j_call d_call clone_size v_call cdr3_aa cdr3_nt
TRBJ1-1 NA NA TRBV29-1 CSVEGRVTEAFF TGCAGCGTTGAAGGCAGGGTGACTGAAGCTTTCTTT
TRBJ2-3 TRBD2 NA TRBV9 CASSVTSGGPTDTQYF TGTGCCAGCAGCGTGACTAGCGGGGGGCCGACAGATACGCAGTATTTT
TRBJ1-4 NA NA TRBV7-9 CASSLKYPGGTNEKLFF TGTGCCAGCAGCTTAAAATATCCCGGCGGCACTAATGAAAAACTGTTTTTT
TRBJ1-1 NA NA TRBV6-2/TRBV6-3 CASSYDLNTEAFF TGTGCCAGCAGTTACGATCTTAACACTGAAGCTTTCTTT
TRBJ1-2 NA NA TRBV4-1 CASSQDGPNYGYTF TGCGCCAGCAGCCAAGACGGACCCAACTATGGCTACACCTTC
TRBJ1-2 TRBD1 NA TRBV6-2/TRBV6-3 CASRETTGQGYTF TGTGCCAGCAGGGAAACCACGGGACAGGGCTACACCTTC
TRBJ2-2 NA few TRBV2 CASKGTANTGELFF TGTGCCAGCAAGGGCACCGCGAACACCGGGGAGCTGTTTTTT
TRBJ1-3 NA once TRBV12-3/TRBV12-4 CASSFISVGTDSSGNTIYF TGTGCCAGCAGTTTTATTAGTGTCGGGACGGATAGCTCTGGAAACACCATATATTTT
TRBJ1-5 TRBD1 NA TRBV12-3/TRBV12-4 CASSLRDRGGQPQHF TGTGCCAGCAGTTTACGGGACAGAGGAGGCCAGCCCCAGCATTTT
TRBJ1-2 NA NA TRBV11-2 CASSLVGQGSTF NA
TRBJ1-1 TRBD1 once TRBV9 CASSAIQGREAFF TGTGCCAGCAGCGCGATACAGGGGCGGGAAGCTTTCTTT
TRBJ1-5 TRBD1 NA TRBV10-3 CAIWTGRDNQPQHF TGTGCCATTTGGACAGGTAGGGACAATCAGCCCCAGCATTTT
TRBJ1-1 NA few TRBV7-9 CASSLEGAEAFF TGTGCCAGCAGCTTAGAGGGCGCTGAAGCTTTCTTT
TRBJ2-1 NA NA TRBV20-1 CSAREEARSYNEQFF TGCAGTGCTAGAGAAGAGGCCCGCTCCTACAATGAGCAGTTCTTC
TRBJ1-1 NA few TRBV30 CAWSHRRGIAAFF TGTGCCTGGAGTCATAGACGGGGAATTGCGGCTTTCTTT
TRBJ2-4 NA NA TRBV19 CASSIDRMRDIQYF TGTGCCAGTAGTATAGATCGGATGCGAGACATTCAGTACTTC
TRBJ2-7 NA NA TRBV29-1 CSVAEGVYEQYF TGCAGCGTTGCCGAGGGGGTCTACGAGCAGTACTTC
TRBJ2-6 TRBD1 NA TRBV20-1 CSASEQGRGANVLTF TGCAGTGCTAGTGAACAGGGGAGAGGGGCCAACGTCCTGACTTTC
TRBJ2-4 NA NA TRBV3-1 CASSQDSLAKNIQYF TGTGCCAGCAGCCAAGATTCGCTAGCCAAAAACATTCAGTACTTC
TRBJ1-2 NA NA TRBV5-6 CASSLEGGSIGDYGYTF TGTGCCAGCAGCTTGGAAGGGGGGAGTATCGGGGACTATGGCTACACCTTC
TRBJ1-5 NA NA TRBV12-3/TRBV12-4 CASSDRRNSNQPQHF TGTGCCAGCAGCGACAGGAGAAATAGCAATCAGCCCCAGCATTTT
TRBJ1-4 TRBD1 NA TRBV20-1 CSARDTGQVNEKLFF TGCAGTGCTAGAGATACGGGACAGGTTAATGAAAAACTGTTTTTT
TRBJ2-2 NA NA TRBV7-9 CASSLVTYTGELFF TGTGCCAGCAGCTTAGTTACTTACACCGGGGAGCTGTTTTTT
TRBJ2-5 TRBD2 NA TRBV19 CASSIGPRGSGRRETQYF TGTGCCAGTAGTATTGGCCCGAGGGGTAGCGGGAGGCGGGAGACCCAGTACTTC
TRBJ2-5 TRBD2 NA TRBV7-2 CASSLGSGVRETQYF TGTGCCAGCAGCTTGGGGAGCGGGGTTCGGGAGACCCAGTACTTC
TRBJ2-7 NA once TRBV5-1 CASSFGDIYEQYF TGCGCCAGCAGCTTCGGGGACATCTACGAGCAGTACTTC